The 20 T cell receptor beta chains given below trace back to one sample, sequenced in a study of blood T cell repertoires in COVID-19. Clones were sequenced by immunoSEQ multiplex PCR, and TCRdb holds only the in-frame ones, with some missing. The sample has about 150,000 clones; 65% to 90% are singletons. The sequencing sample was made of peripheral blood. These receptors came from a woman aged 50 to 60 with acute or convalescent COVID-19.

This clone was recorded a few times. The CDR3 region is CASSLGMRGYTF. The CDR3 coding sequence is TGTGCCAGCAGCTTAGGGATGCGGGGCTACACCTTC. The chain carries TRBV7-2 and TRBJ1-2; D not certain. CDR3 length: 12 amino acids. Germline lookup yields CDR1 SGHTA and CDR2 FQGNSA. Trimming took off 1 base at V and 8 bases at J, with 8 bases between the two ends.

In DNA form, the CDR3 reads TGCAGTGCTAGAGATGAGCAGCCCCAGCATTTT. Its protein is CSARDEQPQHF. This chain links TRBV20-1 with TRBJ1-5; D not certain. Germline loops: CDR1 DFQATT, CDR2 SNEGSKA (reference sequence). V was cut by 0 bases and J by 7 bases, with 4 bases left in between. The CDR3 sequence is 11 residues long.

This clone came up once. This CDR3 is CSVEGPSYEQYF. The CDR3 coding sequence is TGCAGCGTTGAAGGGCCGTCCTACGAGCAGTACTTC. The chain couples TRBV29-1 to TRBJ2-7; D gene uncertain. The CDR3 length is 12 residues. Per the germline V gene, CDR1 is SQVTM and CDR2 is ANQGSEA. Between the trimmed V and J ends, which lost 1 base and 1 base, there was a span of 5 bases.

This chain joins TRBV3-1 (or the pseudogene TRBV3-2) and TRBJ1-5, with 8 positions matching TRBD1. From germline, CDR1 is LGHDT and CDR2 YNNKEL (reference sequence). This CDR3 spans 17 amino acids. With V trimmed by 2 bases and J by 0 bases, 6 bases remained unmatched. The CDR3 nucleotides are TGTGCCAGCAGCCAATCTGGGACAGGCTATAGCAATCAGCCCCAGCATTTT. Its translation is CASSQSGTGYSNQPQHF.

This clone has just one count. The chain is built from TRBV29-1 and TRBJ2-1; 8 nucleotides line up with TRBD2. J gave up 6 bases and V 7 bases, and 8 bases lay outside the gene matches. The CDR3 is 13 residues long. Germline V gene data show CDR1 as SQVTM and CDR2 as ANQGSEA. CDR3 region: CSAFTGGLNEQFF. Written as DNA, the CDR3 is TGCAGCGCCTTTACGGGGGGGCTCAATGAGCAGTTCTTC.

The chain joins TRBV27 to TRBJ1-6, with D possibly TRBD1 on 5 matching bases. The germline V gene has CDR1 MNHEY and CDR2 SMNVEV (reference sequence). This CDR3 spans 15 amino acids. V lost 8 bases and J 7 bases, leaving 18 bases between the germline ends. CDR3 sequence: CASGGGPGRNSPLHF. CDR3 DNA sequence: TGTGCCAGCGGTGGGGGTCCAGGGAGGAATTCACCCCTCCACTTT.

The chain recombines TRBV18 with TRBJ2-2, with D possibly matching TRBD1 (6 bases). The germline V gene encodes CDR1 KGHSH and CDR2 LQKENI. The CDR3 is 16 amino acids. Trimming shortened V by 3 bases and J by 4 bases, and 15 bases separated the two germline ends. The CDR3 region is CASSPQGLESTGELFF. CDR3 DNA sequence: TGTGCCAGCTCACCGCAGGGGCTTGAGAGCACCGGGGAGCTGTTTTTT.

This chain connects TRBV15 to TRBJ2-3; TRBD2 aligns across 10 bases. Per germline, CDR1 LNHNV and CDR2 YYDKDF (reference sequence). This CDR3 has 16 residues. V was pared by 5 bases and J by 1 base, with 6 bases of the junction left unmatched. The CDR3 here is CATSGLADSRTDTQYF. Here the CDR3 DNA reads TGTGCCACCAGCGGACTAGCGGACTCCCGCACAGATACGCAGTATTTT.

The table lists this clone with a count of one. This chain uses TRBV7-2 with TRBJ2-3; D call uncertain. The V and J ends lost 3 bases and 1 base respectively, with 14 bases between them. Germline V gives CDR1 SGHTA, CDR2 FQGNSA. CDR3 length: 16 amino acids. The DNA for the CDR3 is TGTGCCAGCAGCTTTATTCCGGGTCTGGGCACAGATACGCAGTATTTT. As protein: CASSFIPGLGTDTQYF.

The V call is TRBV4-3, the J call TRBJ1-4; 8 nucleotides align to TRBD1. The CDR3 length is 16 residues. The V gene end was trimmed by 0 bases and the J gene end by 6 bases; junction bases not matched to a gene: 6. Germline V lookup: CDR1 LGHNA, CDR2 YSLEER. The CDR3 coding sequence is TGCGCCAGCAGCCAAGATCCCCAGGGGGCTGATGAAAAACTGTTTTTT. Amino acids: CASSQDPQGADEKLFF.

V usage is TRBV6-5 and J usage is TRBJ2-5; 9 positions match TRBD2. Germline assignment: CDR1 MNHEY and CDR2 SVGAGI. The CDR3 runs to 14 residues. Germline trimming cut 7 bases from V and 1 base from J; bases unmatched to any gene: 4. CDR3 DNA sequence: TGTGCCAGCACGGCTAGCGGGACCCAAGAGACCCAGTACTTC. Translating it yields CASTASGTQETQYF.

As for this clone: The same CDR3 also results from other DNA sequences found in this sample. The J gene is TRBJ1-1, the V gene TRBV4-3, with 7 bases matching TRBD1. Germline V gives CDR1 LGHNA, CDR2 YSLEER. The CDR3 runs 18 residues. J was trimmed by 0 bases and V by 0 bases; bases with no gene match: 10. CDR3 in DNA: TGCGCCAGCAGCCAAGACCCTCCGGGACAGAATTTGAACACTGAAGCTTTCTTT. Amino acid sequence: CASSQDPPGQNLNTEAFF.

J is TRBJ1-5 and V is TRBV29-1; D unclear. The germline V gene encodes CDR1 SQVTM and CDR2 ANQGSEA. CDR3 size: 13 residues. Trimming pared 5 bases from V and 4 bases from J, leaving 12 bases between. CDR3 coding DNA: TGCAGCGTTTGGGAGAACGGGAATCAGCCCCAGCATTTT. Its translation: CSVWENGNQPQHF.

The V and J genes are TRBV2 and TRBJ2-1; 13 nucleotides agree with TRBD2. Germline V gene data show CDR1 as SNHLY and CDR2 as FYNNEI. This CDR3 contains 14 residues. The V and J ends lost 10 bases and 9 bases, in that order; junction bases with no gene match: 9. This CDR3 is CATQLAGGPVEQFF. In DNA, the CDR3 is TGTGCCACCCAACTAGCGGGGGGGCCTGTTGAGCAGTTCTTC.

The chain links TRBV7-2 to TRBJ2-3; possibly TRBD2 for D (7 bases). The CDR3 is 16 amino acids. Between the trimmed V and J ends, which lost 3 bases and 2 bases, there was a span of 15 bases. Per the germline V gene, CDR1 is SGHTA and CDR2 is FQGNSA. This chain's CDR3 is CASSFQAGALTDTQYF. In nucleotides, the CDR3 is TGTGCCAGCAGCTTCCAGGCGGGGGCCCTCACAGATACGCAGTATTTT. Variable domain in full (rest from reference TRBV7-2 and TRBJ2-3): GAGVSQSPSNKVTEKGKDVELRCDPISGHTALYWYRQSLGQGLEFLIYFQGNSAPDKSGLPSDRFSAERTGGSVSTLTIQRTQQEDSAVYLCASSFQAGALTDTQYFGPGTRLTVL.

The chain recombines TRBV5-5 with TRBJ2-1; 7 positions match TRBD2. This CDR3 has 14 amino acids. CDR1 and CDR2 (germline): SGHKS, YYEKEE (reference sequence). V was pared by 0 bases and J by 9 bases, with 6 bases of the junction left unmatched. The CDR3 DNA reads TGTGCCAGCAGCTTGGGGGCGGGAGTGAGTGAGCAGTTCTTC. This encodes CASSLGAGVSEQFF.

The V and J genes are TRBV5-1 and TRBJ1-6; the D is unclear. The CDR3 is 15 amino acids. Germline-derived CDR1 and CDR2 are SGHRS and YFSETQ. The V end was cut by 1 base, the J end by 12 bases, with 17 bases between. CDR3 residues: CASSLSSGVGGPLHF. The DNA for the CDR3 is TGCGCCAGCAGCTTGAGTTCCGGGGTGGGAGGACCCCTCCACTTT.

In its sample, this clone was seen once. The V and J genes are TRBV21-1 and TRBJ2-1; TRBD1 reflects the table's D call only, with no check against the DNA. TRBV21-1 is a pseudogene locus. This CDR3 spans 18 amino acids. The CDR3 reads CASSKVGGQGATYNEQFF. CDR3 nucleotide sequence: TGTGCCAGCAGCAAAGTCGGGGGACAGGGGGCCACCTACAATGAGCAGTTCTTC.

This chain uses TRBV6-5 with TRBJ1-1; 10 positions match TRBD1. Per germline, CDR1 MNHEY and CDR2 SVGAGI. V was clipped by 2 bases and J by 4 bases; unmatched bases: 1. The CDR3 covers 14 residues. CDR3 protein: CASSYGTGVTEAFF. The DNA of the CDR3 is TGTGCCAGCAGTTACGGGACAGGGGTCACTGAAGCTTTCTTT.

The chain combines TRBV28 with TRBJ1-5; unclear D gene. The V end was cut by 6 bases, the J end by 3 bases, with 6 bases between. The length of the CDR3 is 12 residues. Germline V gives CDR1 MDHEN, CDR2 SYDVKM. The CDR3 spells CASSPFNQPQHF. The CDR3 nucleotides are TGTGCCAGCAGCCCCTTCAATCAGCCCCAGCATTTT.